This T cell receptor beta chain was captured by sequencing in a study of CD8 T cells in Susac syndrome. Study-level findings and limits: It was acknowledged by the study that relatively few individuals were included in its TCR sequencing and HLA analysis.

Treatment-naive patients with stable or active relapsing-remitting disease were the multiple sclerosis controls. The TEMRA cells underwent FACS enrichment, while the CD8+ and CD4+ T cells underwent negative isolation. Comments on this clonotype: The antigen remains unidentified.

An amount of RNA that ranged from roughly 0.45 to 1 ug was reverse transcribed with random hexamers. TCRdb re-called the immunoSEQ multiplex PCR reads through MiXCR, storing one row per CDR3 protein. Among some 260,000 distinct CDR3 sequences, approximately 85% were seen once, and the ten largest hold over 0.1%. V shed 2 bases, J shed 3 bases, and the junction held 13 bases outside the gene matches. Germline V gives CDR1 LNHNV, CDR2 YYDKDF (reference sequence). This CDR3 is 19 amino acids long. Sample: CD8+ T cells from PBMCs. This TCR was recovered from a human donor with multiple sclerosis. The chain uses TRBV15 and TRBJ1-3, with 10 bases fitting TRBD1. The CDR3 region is CATSRSFRDRGILGNTIYF. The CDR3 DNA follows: TGTGCCACCAGCAGAAGCTTCCGGGACAGGGGCATACTTGGAAACACCATATATTTT. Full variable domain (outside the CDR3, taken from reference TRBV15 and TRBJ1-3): DAMVIQNPRYQVTQFGKPVTLSCSQTLNHNVMYWYQQKSSQAPKLLFHYYDKDFNNEADTPDNFQSRRPNTSFCFLDIRSPGLGDTAMYLCATSRSFRDRGILGNTIYFGEGSWLTVV.